The rows below give T cell receptor beta chains drawn from one sample of a study of blood T cell repertoires in COVID-19. The assay was immunoSEQ multiplex PCR, and TCRdb's table has in-frame clones only and misses some. The repertoire has about 180,000 clones, about 81% of them found once; the top ten carry over 9.5%. Material: peripheral blood. These receptors all stem from a woman aged 80 or over with COVID-19, enrolled during active disease. CDR3s include the opening cysteine and the closing phenylalanine or tryptophan. Each record gives: CDR3 length, J gene, V gene, CDR3 protein.

13,TRBJ1-2,TRBV30,CAWSAGGWGGYTF
15,TRBJ2-7,TRBV28,CASTSMTGGMDEQYF
17,TRBJ2-6,TRBV27,CASSPGTGGTGANVLTF
18,TRBJ2-3,TRBV12-5,CASGLGDPYRPSTDTQYF
13,TRBJ1-2,TRBV25-1,CASNLRAGSDYTF
13,TRBJ1-1,TRBV18,CASQRTGGTEAFF
13,TRBJ1-5,TRBV7-4,CASSEQGYQPQHF
13,TRBJ2-7,TRBV7-2,CASSFGQGGEQYF
14,TRBJ2-5,TRBV5-5,CASSLAGSVETQYF
15,TRBJ1-5,TRBV3-1/TRBV3-2,CASSQETGGNQPQHF
18,TRBJ2-3,TRBV20-1,CSASRLAGEPAWRDTQYF
15,TRBJ1-4,TRBV5-1,CASSFGTGEGVKLFF
13,TRBJ2-5,TRBV19,CASKARGQETQYF
16,TRBJ2-2,TRBV5-1,CASSRTSGGSFGELFF
13,TRBJ2-5,TRBV12-3/TRBV12-4,CASSLGHQETQYF
13,TRBJ2-7,TRBV12-3/TRBV12-4,CASSLTLSYEQYF
13,TRBJ2-7,TRBV6-5,CASRGLGYNEQYF
14,TRBJ2-4,TRBV6-5,CASSYTVGQPLQYF
15,TRBJ2-1,TRBV28,CASSLLGQGMHEQFF
15,TRBJ2-3,TRBV5-4,CASSLRTGPTDTQYF
15,TRBJ1-6,TRBV25-1,CASSEYVGAGSPLHF
19,TRBJ2-1,TRBV4-1,CASSQVRAGGLNYDNEQFF
14,TRBJ1-2,TRBV5-4,CASSLEQGIYGYTF
16,TRBJ2-4,TRBV1,CTSSQDQRRGENIQYF
13,TRBJ2-2,TRBV6-5,CASRTSNTGELFF
14,TRBJ1-4,TRBV19,CASRTGGSNEKLFF
15,TRBJ1-1,TRBV5-1,CASSLGPDEATEAFF
14,TRBJ1-6,TRBV6-5,CASSPTGAEVPLHF
15,TRBJ2-3,TRBV5-4,CASSSASGGGNTQYF
12,TRBJ2-7,TRBV3-1/TRBV3-2,CASSPLGGEQYF
14,TRBJ1-6,TRBV10-3,CAVSGYSYNSPLHF
15,TRBJ1-5,TRBV2,CASSPLAGYNQPQHF
17,TRBJ2-1,TRBV7-6,CASTSRLAGGRGDEQFF
13,TRBJ2-7,TRBV29-1,CSVRPSGSYEQYF
16,TRBJ2-3,TRBV9,CASSVGVFQSTDTQYF
14,TRBJ2-1,TRBV27,CASSFRGAYNEQFF
15,TRBJ2-3,TRBV28,CASRAGDFSTDTQYF
14,TRBJ2-5,TRBV5-1,CASTSDSIQETQYF
15,TRBJ1-2,TRBV28,CASGWDRGSQAGYTF
15,TRBJ2-7,TRBV29-1,CSVEVRDSSLEEQYF
15,TRBJ2-3,TRBV24-1,CATSDPSLAGDTQYF
15,TRBJ2-7,TRBV6-6,CASRAGTGSSYEQYF
15,TRBJ2-5,TRBV19,CASSIGGSPQETQYF
16,TRBJ2-1,TRBV7-9,CASSSFSGTNYNEQFF
16,TRBJ2-1,TRBV7-8,CASSLAWRGSYNEQFF
15,TRBJ1-1,TRBV5-1,CASSLGTGWNTEAFF
11,TRBJ2-7,TRBV10-3,CAISGGYEQYF
17,TRBJ2-7,TRBV7-2,CASSLGPVAVSAYEQYF
16,TRBJ2-3,TRBV11-2,CASSSPPGLATDTQYF
18,TRBJ2-7,TRBV27,CASSPSSGRALTPYEQYF
11,TRBJ1-1,TRBV29-1,CSVALNTEAFF
14,TRBJ2-3,TRBV29-1,CSVERAGVVDTQYF
16,TRBJ2-2,TRBV2,CASRISEGAHTGELFF
14,TRBJ1-1,TRBV19,CASSIVFRGTEAFF
15,TRBJ1-2,TRBV27,CASRPGQGINYGYTF